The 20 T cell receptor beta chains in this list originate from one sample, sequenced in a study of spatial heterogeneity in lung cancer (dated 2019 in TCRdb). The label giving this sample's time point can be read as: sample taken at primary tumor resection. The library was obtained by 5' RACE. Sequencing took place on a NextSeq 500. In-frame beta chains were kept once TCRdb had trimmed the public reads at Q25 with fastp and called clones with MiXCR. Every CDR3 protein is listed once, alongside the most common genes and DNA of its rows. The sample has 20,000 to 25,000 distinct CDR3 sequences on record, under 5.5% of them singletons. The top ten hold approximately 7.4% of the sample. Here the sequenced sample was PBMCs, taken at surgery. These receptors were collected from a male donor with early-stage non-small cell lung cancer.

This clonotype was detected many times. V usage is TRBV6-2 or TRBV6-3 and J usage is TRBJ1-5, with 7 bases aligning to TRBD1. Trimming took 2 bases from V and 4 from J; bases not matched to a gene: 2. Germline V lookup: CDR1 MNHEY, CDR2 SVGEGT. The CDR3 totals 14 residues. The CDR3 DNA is TGTGCCAGCAGTTACGACAGGGCTAATCAGCCCCAGCATTTT. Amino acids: CASSYDRANQPQHF.

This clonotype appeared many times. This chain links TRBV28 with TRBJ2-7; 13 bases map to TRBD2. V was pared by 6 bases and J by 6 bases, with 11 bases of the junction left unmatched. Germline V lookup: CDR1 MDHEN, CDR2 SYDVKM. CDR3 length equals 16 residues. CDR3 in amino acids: CASSEIGLAGVGEQYF. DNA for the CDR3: TGTGCCAGCAGCGAAATAGGACTAGCGGGGGTGGGCGAGCAGTACTTC.

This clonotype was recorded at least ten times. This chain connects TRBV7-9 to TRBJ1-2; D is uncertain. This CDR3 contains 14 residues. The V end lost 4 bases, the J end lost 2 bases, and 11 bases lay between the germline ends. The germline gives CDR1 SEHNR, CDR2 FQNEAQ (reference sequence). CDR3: CASSSEAPNYGYTF. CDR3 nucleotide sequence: TGTGCCAGCAGCTCGGAGGCACCGAACTATGGCTACACCTTC.

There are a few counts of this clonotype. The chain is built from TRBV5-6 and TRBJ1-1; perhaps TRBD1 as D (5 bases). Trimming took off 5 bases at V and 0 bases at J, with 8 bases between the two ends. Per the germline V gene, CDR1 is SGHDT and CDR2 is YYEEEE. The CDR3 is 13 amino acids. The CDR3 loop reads CASSRDLNTEAFF. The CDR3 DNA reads TGTGCCAGCAGTCGGGACTTGAACACTGAAGCTTTCTTT.

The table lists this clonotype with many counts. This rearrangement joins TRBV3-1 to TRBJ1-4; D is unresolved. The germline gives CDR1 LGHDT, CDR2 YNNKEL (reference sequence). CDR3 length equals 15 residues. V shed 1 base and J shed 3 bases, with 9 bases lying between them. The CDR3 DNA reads TGTGCCAGCAGCCAAGCGGGGTCCCCTAATGAAAAACTGTTTTTT. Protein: CASSQAGSPNEKLFF.

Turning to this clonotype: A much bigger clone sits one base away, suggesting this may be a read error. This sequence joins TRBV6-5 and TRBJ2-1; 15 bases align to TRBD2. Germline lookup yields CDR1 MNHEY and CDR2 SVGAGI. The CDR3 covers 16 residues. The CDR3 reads CASSITGTSGRNEQIF. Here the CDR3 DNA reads TGTGCCAGCAGCATCACAGGGACTAGCGGGAGGAATGAGCAGATCTTC.

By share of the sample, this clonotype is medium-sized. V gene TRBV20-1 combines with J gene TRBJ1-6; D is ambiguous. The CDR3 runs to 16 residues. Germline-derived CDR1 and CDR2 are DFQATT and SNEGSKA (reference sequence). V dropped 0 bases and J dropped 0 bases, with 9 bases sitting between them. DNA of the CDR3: TGCAGTGCTAGAGATCTAAGGGACTCCTATAATTCACCCCTCCACTTT. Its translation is CSARDLRDSYNSPLHF.

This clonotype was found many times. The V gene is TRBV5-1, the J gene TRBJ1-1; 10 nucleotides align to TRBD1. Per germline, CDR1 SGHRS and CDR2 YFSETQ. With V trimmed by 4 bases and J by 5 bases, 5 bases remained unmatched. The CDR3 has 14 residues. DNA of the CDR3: TGCGCCAGCAGCCTTAGGACAGGGGGGACTGAAGCTTTCTTT. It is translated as CASSLRTGGTEAFF.

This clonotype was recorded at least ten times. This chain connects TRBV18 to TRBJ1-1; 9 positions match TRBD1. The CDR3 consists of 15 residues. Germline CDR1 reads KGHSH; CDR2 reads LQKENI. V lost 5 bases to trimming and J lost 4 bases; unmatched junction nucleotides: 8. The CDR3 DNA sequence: TGTGCCAGCTCATCCGGGACAGGGTATGGCACTGAAGCTTTCTTT. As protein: CASSSGTGYGTEAFF.

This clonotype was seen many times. The CDR3 DNA sequence: TGTGCCAGCAGTTCCTCACCGACCAGCCTAGGTCAGCCCCAGCATTTT. Translation gives CASSSSPTSLGQPQHF. This chain uses TRBV6-6 with TRBJ1-5, with D unresolved. The CDR3 contains 16 residues. CDR1 and CDR2 from the germline V gene are MNHNY and SVGAGI (reference sequence). V lost 4 bases to trimming and J lost 6 bases, with 19 bases between them.

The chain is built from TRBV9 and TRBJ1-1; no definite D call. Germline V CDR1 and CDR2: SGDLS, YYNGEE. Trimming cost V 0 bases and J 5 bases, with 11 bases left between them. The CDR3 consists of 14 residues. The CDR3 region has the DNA TGTGCCAGCAGCGTAGGGCCAGATGGGACTGAAGCTTTCTTT. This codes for CASSVGPDGTEAFF.

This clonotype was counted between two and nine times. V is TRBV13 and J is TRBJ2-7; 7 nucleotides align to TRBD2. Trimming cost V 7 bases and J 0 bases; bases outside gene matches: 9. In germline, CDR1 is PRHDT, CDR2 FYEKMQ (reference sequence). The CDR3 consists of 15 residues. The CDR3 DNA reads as TGTGCCAGCACTTCGGGAGGTTCGAGCTCCTACGAGCAGTACTTC. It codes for CASTSGGSSSYEQYF.

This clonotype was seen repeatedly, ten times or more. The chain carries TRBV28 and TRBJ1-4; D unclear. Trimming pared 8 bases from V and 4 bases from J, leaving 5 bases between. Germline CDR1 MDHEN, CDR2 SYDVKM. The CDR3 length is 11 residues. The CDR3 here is CASWGNEKLFF. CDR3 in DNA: TGTGCCAGCTGGGGTAATGAAAAACTGTTTTTT.

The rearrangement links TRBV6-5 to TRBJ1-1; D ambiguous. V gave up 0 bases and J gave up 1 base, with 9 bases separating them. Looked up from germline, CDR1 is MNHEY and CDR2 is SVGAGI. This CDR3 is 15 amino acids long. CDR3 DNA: TGTGCCAGCAGTTACTCGAAGCGTCCGAACACTGAAGCTTTCTTT. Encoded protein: CASSYSKRPNTEAFF.

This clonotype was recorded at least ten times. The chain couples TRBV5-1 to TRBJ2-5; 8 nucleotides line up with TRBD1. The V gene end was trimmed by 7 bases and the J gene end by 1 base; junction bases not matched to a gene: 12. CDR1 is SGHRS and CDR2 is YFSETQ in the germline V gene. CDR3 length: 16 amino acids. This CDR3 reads CASRPGAGGRQETQYF. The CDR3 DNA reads TGCGCCAGCCGCCCCGGGGCAGGGGGCCGCCAAGAGACCCAGTACTTC.

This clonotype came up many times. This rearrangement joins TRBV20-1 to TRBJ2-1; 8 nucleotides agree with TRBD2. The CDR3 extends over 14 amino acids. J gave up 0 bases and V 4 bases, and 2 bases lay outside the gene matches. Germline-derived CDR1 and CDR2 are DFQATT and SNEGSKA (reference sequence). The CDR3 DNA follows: TGCAGTGCTAAAAGCGGGAGCTCCTACAATGAGCAGTTCTTC. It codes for CSAKSGSSYNEQFF.

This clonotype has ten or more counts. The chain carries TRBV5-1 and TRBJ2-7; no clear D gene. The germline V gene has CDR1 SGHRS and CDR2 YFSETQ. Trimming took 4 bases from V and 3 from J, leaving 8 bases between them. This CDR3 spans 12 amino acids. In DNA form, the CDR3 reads TGCGCCAGCAGCGTCAACAGCTACGAGCAGTACTTC. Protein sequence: CASSVNSYEQYF.

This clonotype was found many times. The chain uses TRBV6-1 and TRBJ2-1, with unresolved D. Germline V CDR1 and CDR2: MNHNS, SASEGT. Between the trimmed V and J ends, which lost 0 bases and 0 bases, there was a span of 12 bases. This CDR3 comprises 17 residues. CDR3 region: CASSEASPRASYNEQFF. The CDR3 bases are TGTGCCAGCAGTGAAGCGTCCCCCCGGGCCTCCTACAATGAGCAGTTCTTC.

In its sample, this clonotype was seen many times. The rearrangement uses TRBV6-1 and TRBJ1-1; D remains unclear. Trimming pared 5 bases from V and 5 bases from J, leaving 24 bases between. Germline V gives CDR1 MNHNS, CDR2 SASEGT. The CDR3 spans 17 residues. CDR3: CASSSRAHGDFRTEAFF. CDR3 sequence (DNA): TGTGCCAGCAGTTCCCGCGCACATGGGGATTTTAGGACTGAAGCTTTCTTT.

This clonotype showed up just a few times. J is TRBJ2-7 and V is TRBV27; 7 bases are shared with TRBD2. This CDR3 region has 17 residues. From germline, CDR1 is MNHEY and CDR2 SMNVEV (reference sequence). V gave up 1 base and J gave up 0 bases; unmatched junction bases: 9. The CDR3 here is CASSLLSMGGSSYEQYF. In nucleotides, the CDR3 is TGTGCCAGCAGTTTATTAAGTATGGGAGGGAGCTCCTACGAGCAGTACTTC.